One sample yielded the 11 T cell receptor beta chains listed below, sequenced in a study of T cell responses to AZD1222 COVID-19 vaccine. Using immunoSEQ multiplex PCR, the repertoire was profiled, and TCRdb retains in-frame clones only, with some absent. The data hold approximately 150,000 clones, with around 90% observed a single time. The sequenced sample was peripheral blood, obtained 28 days after the second AZD1222 dose. Source of these receptors: an adult who received the AZD1222 COVID-19 vaccine.

This sequence joins TRBV4-2 and TRBJ1-3; no reliable D call. This CDR3 has 14 amino acids. Trimming removed 4 bases from V and 4 bases from J, with 11 bases in between. In germline, CDR1 is LGHNA, CDR2 YNFKEQ. In DNA, the CDR3 is TGTGCCAGCAGCCGGGCAGCCGTAGGAAACACCATATATTTT. Its protein is CASSRAAVGNTIYF.

The CDR3 protein is CASSGTGGNSPLHF. DNA for the CDR3: TGTGCCAGCAGCGGGACAGGAGGTAATTCACCCCTCCACTTT. The gene calls are TRBV6-5 and TRBJ1-6, with 8 nucleotides matching TRBD1. After removal of 6 bases from V and 6 bases from J, the junction contained 4 bases not matched to a gene. The CDR3 loop spans 14 amino acids. From germline, CDR1 is MNHEY and CDR2 SVGAGI.

The V gene is TRBV12-3 or TRBV12-4, the J gene TRBJ1-6; possibly TRBD1 for D (6 bases). There are 13 residues in the CDR3. V was shortened by 3 bases and J by 8 bases, with 8 bases between the two germline ends. The CDR3 DNA sequence: TGTGCCAGCAGTTTGAAGGGGGATTCACCCCTCCACTTT. Encoded protein: CASSLKGDSPLHF.

As regards this clone: The same CDR3 is also encoded by other DNA sequences in this sample. The V call is TRBV6-5, the J call TRBJ1-4; tentative D call: TRBD1 (5 bases). The ends were cut back, 0 bases at V and 7 bases at J, with 12 bases in the middle. The germline V gene encodes CDR1 MNHEY and CDR2 SVGAGI. CDR3 length: 15 amino acids. The CDR3 protein is CASSYSGQGGEKLFF. For the CDR3, the DNA is TGTGCCAGCAGTTACTCGGGGCAGGGAGGTGAAAAACTGTTTTTT.

The V and J genes are TRBV14 and TRBJ2-3; D unresolved. CDR1 is SGHDN and CDR2 is FVKESK in the germline V gene. The length of the CDR3 is 13 residues. V gave up 4 bases and J gave up 2 bases, with 7 bases separating them. The CDR3 is CASSRTATDTQYF. CDR3 DNA sequence: TGTGCCAGCAGCCGCACAGCCACAGATACGCAGTATTTT. Supplemented by reference TRBV14 and TRBJ2-3, the full variable domain reads EAGVTQFPSHSVIEKGQTVTLRCDPISGHDNLYWYRRVMGKEIKFLLHFVKESKQDESGMPNNRFLAERTGGTYSTLKVQPAELEDSGVYFCASSRTATDTQYFGPGTRLTVL.

V is TRBV9 and J is TRBJ2-1, with D perhaps matching TRBD1 or TRBD2 (5 bases each). The CDR3 has 14 amino acids. Germline lookup yields CDR1 SGDLS and CDR2 YYNGEE. V lost 2 bases to trimming and J lost 4 bases, with 10 bases between them. CDR3 sequence reads: CASSVRENYNEQFF. CDR3 DNA: TGTGCCAGCAGCGTCAGGGAGAATTACAATGAGCAGTTCTTC.

The chain is built from TRBV18 and TRBJ2-5, with TRBD1 matching over 10 bases. V was clipped by 2 bases and J by 4 bases; unmatched bases: 1. This CDR3 contains 14 residues. In germline, CDR1 is KGHSH, CDR2 LQKENI. Here the CDR3 reads CASSPRDRGETQYF. The CDR3 DNA reads TGTGCCAGCTCACCAAGGGACAGGGGAGAGACCCAGTACTTC.

The chain carries TRBV7-9 and TRBJ2-7; the D call may be TRBD1 or TRBD2 (5 bases each). V lost 5 bases and J 6 bases, leaving 20 bases between the germline ends. The CDR3 contains 15 residues. The germline gives CDR1 SEHNR, CDR2 FQNEAQ (reference sequence). In DNA, the CDR3 is TGTGCCAGCAGCCCCCCGGGACCCTCCCTGAGCGAGCAGTACTTC. Its protein is CASSPPGPSLSEQYF. The complete variable domain, with remaining parts taken from reference TRBV7-9 and TRBJ2-7, reads DTGVSQNPRHKITKRGQNVTFRCDPISEHNRLYWYRQTLGQGPEFLTYFQNEAQLEKSRLLSDRFSAERPKGSFSTLEIQRTEQGDSAMYLCASSPPGPSLSEQYFGPGTRLTVT.

This clone is a singleton in its sample. The chain links TRBV6-5 to TRBJ2-2; D is tentatively TRBD1 or TRBD2 (7 bases each). The CDR3 covers 13 residues. The V end lost 11 bases, the J end lost 6 bases, and 16 bases lay between the germline ends. CDR1 is MNHEY and CDR2 is SVGAGI in the germline V gene. This chain's CDR3 is CAASRGGAGELFF. In nucleotides, the CDR3 is TGTGCCGCGTCCAGGGGGGGAGCCGGGGAGCTGTTTTTT.

CDR3 residues: CASGFTGEVEETQYF. The CDR3 DNA is TGCGCCAGCGGATTTACGGGTGAGGTTGAAGAGACCCAGTACTTC. The rearrangement joins TRBV23-1 to TRBJ2-5; unclear D gene. TRBV23-1 is assigned to the ORF class and has an uncertain function. The CDR3 is 15 amino acids. Trimming took off 8 bases at V and 3 bases at J, with 19 bases between the two ends.

V is TRBV7-9 and J is TRBJ2-4; 8 bases are shared with TRBD1. V shed 7 bases and J 7 bases; nucleotides not matched to a gene: 3. This CDR3 is built from 12 residues. Germline V gene sequence: CDR1 SEHNR, CDR2 FQNEAQ (reference sequence). CDR3 coding DNA: TGTGCCAGCACCAACAGGGGGAACATTCAGTACTTC. Translation: CASTNRGNIQYF.